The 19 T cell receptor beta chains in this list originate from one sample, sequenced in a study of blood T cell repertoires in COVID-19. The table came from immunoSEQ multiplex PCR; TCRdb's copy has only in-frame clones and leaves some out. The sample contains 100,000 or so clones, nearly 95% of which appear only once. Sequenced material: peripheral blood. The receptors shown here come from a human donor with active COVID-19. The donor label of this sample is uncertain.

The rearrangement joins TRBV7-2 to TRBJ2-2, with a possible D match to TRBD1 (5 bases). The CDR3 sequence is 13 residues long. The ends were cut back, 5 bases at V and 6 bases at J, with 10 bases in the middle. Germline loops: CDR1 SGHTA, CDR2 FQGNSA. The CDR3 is CASSLARAGELFF. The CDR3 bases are TGTGCCAGCAGCCTGGCCAGGGCCGGGGAGCTGTTTTTT.

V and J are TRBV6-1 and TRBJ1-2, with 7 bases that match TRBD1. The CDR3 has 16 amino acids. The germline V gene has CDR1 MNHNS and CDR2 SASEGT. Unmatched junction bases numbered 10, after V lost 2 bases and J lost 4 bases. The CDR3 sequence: CASSEPRGYSGYGYTF. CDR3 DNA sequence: TGTGCCAGCAGTGAACCCAGGGGGTACTCGGGCTATGGCTACACCTTC.

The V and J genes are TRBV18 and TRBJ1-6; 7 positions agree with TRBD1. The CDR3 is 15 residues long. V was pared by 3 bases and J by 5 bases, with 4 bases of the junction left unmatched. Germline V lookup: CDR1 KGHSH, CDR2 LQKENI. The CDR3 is CASSPGTVDNSPLHF. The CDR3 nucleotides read TGTGCCAGCTCACCCGGGACAGTTGATAATTCACCCCTCCACTTT.

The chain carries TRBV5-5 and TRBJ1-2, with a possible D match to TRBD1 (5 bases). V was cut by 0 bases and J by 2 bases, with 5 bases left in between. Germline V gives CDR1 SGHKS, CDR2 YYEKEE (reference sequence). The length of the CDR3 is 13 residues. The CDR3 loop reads CASSLDRNYGYTF. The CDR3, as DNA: TGTGCCAGCAGCTTGGACAGGAACTATGGCTACACCTTC. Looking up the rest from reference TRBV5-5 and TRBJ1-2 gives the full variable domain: DAGVTQSPTHLIKTRGQQVTLRCSPISGHKSVSWYQQVLGQGPQFIFQYYEKEERGRGNFPDRFSARQFPNYSSELNVNALLLGDSALYLCASSLDRNYGYTFGSGTRLTVV.

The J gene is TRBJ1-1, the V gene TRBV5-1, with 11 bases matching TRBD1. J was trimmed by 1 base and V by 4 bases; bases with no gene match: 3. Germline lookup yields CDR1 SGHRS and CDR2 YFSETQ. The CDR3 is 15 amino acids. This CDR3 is CASSPGTGGNTEAFF. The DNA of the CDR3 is TGCGCCAGCAGCCCAGGGACAGGGGGGAACACTGAAGCTTTCTTT.

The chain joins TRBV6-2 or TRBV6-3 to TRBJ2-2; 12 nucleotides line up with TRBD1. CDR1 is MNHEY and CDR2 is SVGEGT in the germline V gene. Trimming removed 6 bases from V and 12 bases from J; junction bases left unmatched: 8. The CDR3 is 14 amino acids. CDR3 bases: TGTGCCAGCAGCACCCCCGGGACAGGGGGCAAGCTGTTTTTT. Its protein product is CASSTPGTGGKLFF.

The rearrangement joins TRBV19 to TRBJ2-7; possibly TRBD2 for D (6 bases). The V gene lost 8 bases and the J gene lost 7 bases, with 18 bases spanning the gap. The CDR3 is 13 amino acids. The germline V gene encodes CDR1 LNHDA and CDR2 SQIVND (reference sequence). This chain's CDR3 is CASGSGVGLEQYF. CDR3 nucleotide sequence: TGTGCCAGTGGCTCGGGGGTGGGTCTGGAGCAGTACTTC.

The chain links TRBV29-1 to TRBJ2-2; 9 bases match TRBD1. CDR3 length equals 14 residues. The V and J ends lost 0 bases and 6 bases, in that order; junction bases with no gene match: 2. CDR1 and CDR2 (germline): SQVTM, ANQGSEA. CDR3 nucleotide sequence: TGCAGCGTTGAAGAGCGACAGGGGGCCGGGGAGCTGTTTTTT. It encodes CSVEERQGAGELFF.

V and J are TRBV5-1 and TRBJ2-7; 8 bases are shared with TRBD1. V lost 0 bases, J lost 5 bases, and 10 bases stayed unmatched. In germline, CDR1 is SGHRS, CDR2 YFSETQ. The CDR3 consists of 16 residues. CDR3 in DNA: TGCGCCAGCAGCTTGGAAGGGACAGGAGGTCGCCACGAGCAGTACTTC. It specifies CASSLEGTGGRHEQYF. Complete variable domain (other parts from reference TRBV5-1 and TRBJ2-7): KAGVTQTPRYLIKTRGQQVTLSCSPISGHRSVSWYQQTPGQGLQFLFEYFSETQRNKGNFPGRFSGRQFSNSRSEMNVSTLELGDSALYLCASSLEGTGGRHEQYFGPGTRLTVT.

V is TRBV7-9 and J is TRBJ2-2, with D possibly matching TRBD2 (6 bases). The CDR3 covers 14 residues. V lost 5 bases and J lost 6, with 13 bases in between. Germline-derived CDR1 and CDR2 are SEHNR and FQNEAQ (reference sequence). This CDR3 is CASSTRPGAGELFF. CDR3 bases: TGTGCCAGCAGCACCCGCCCGGGGGCCGGGGAGCTGTTTTTT. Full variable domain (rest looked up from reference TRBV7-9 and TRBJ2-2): DTGVSQNPRHKITKRGQNVTFRCDPISEHNRLYWYRQTLGQGPEFLTYFQNEAQLEKSRLLSDRFSAERPKGSFSTLEIQRTEQGDSAMYLCASSTRPGAGELFFGEGSRLTVL.

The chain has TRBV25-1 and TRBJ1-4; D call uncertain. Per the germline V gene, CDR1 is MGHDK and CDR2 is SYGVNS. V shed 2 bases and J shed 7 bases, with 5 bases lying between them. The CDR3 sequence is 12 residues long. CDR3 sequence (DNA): TGTGCCAGCAGTGAACCGGGTGAAAAACTGTTTTTT. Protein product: CASSEPGEKLFF.

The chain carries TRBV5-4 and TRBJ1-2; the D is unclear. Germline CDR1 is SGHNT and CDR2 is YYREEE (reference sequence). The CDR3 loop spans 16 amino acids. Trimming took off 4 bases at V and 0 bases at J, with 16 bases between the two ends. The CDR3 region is CASSREIQTTNYGYTF. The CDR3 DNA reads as TGTGCCAGCAGCCGGGAGATACAGACTACTAACTATGGCTACACCTTC.

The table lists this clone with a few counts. CDR3 nucleotide sequence: TGTGCCAGCAGCCGAGACAGGGGATCAGCCGGGGCCCAGCATTTT. Protein sequence: CASSRDRGSAGAQHF. The chain employs TRBV5-6 and TRBJ1-5, with 8 bases fitting TRBD1. Germline trimming cut 4 bases from V and 11 bases from J; bases unmatched to any gene: 14. This CDR3 region has 15 residues. Germline CDR1 and CDR2: SGHDT and YYEEEE.

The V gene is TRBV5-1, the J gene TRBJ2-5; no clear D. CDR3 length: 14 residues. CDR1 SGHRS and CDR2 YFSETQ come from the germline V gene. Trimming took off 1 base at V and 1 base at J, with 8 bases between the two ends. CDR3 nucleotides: TGCGCCAGCAGCTTGTCGGGTTCCCAAGAGACCCAGTACTTC. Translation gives CASSLSGSQETQYF. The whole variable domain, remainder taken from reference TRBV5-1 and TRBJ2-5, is KAGVTQTPRYLIKTRGQQVTLSCSPISGHRSVSWYQQTPGQGLQFLFEYFSETQRNKGNFPGRFSGRQFSNSRSEMNVSTLELGDSALYLCASSLSGSQETQYFGPGTRLLVL.

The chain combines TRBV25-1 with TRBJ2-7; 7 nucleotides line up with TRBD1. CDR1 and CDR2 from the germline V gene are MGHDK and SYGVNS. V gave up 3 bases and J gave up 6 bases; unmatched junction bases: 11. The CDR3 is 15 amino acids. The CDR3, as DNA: TGTGCCAGCAGTGAGGAGAGACAGGGTGGTGGCGAGCAGTACTTC. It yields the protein CASSEERQGGGEQYF.

This chain's CDR3 is CASSEDRFGHNEQFF. The CDR3 DNA is TGTGCCAGCAGCGAGGACAGGTTTGGCCACAATGAGCAGTTCTTC. The chain links TRBV6-5 to TRBJ2-1; 7 nucleotides line up with TRBD1. The trim removed 6 bases at V and 5 bases at J, leaving 10 bases unmatched. The CDR3 consists of 15 residues. CDR1 MNHEY and CDR2 SVGAGI come from the germline V gene.

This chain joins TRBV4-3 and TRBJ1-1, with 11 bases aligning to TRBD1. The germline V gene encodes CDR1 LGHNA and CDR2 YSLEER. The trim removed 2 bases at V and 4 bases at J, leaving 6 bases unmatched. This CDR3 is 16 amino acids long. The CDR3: CASSQWIGTGGTEAFF. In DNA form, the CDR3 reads TGCGCCAGCAGCCAATGGATCGGGACAGGGGGCACTGAAGCTTTCTTT.

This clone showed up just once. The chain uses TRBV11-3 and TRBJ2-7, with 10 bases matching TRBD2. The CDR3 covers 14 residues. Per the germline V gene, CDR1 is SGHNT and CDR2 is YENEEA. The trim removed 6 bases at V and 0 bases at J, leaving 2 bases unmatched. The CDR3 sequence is CASSLAGVSYEQYF. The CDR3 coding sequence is TGTGCCAGCAGTCTAGCGGGAGTCTCCTACGAGCAGTACTTC.

This chain's CDR3 is CASSSGTGINSPLHF. As DNA, the CDR3 is TGTGCCAGCAGTTCCGGGACAGGGATCAATTCACCCCTCCACTTT. The J gene is TRBJ1-6, the V gene TRBV28; TRBD1 matches 9 bases. Germline CDR1 and CDR2: MDHEN and SYDVKM. V lost 4 bases to trimming and J lost 7 bases; unmatched junction nucleotides: 5. The CDR3 spans 15 residues.